This TCR beta chain was retrieved from a study of blood T cell repertoires in COVID-19. The V end was cut by 1 base, the J end by 2 bases, with 5 bases between. Germline CDR1 is SGHTA and CDR2 is FQGNSA. The CDR3 has 13 amino acids. Assay: immunoSEQ multiplex PCR; the TCRdb copy retains only in-frame clones and omits some. The table lists 150,000 to 200,000 clones, 90% of them singletons. This sequence was found in a man aged 50-60 years with acute or convalescent COVID-19. The chain carries TRBV7-2 and TRBJ1-2; D unresolved. Sequencing was carried out using peripheral blood. CDR3 protein: CASSLVQNYGYTF. The DNA for the CDR3 is TGTGCCAGCAGCTTAGTTCAGAACTATGGCTACACCTTC.